This T cell receptor beta chain is from a study of STAT5B mutations in CD4+ large granular lymphocyte leukemia (dated by TCRdb to between 2020 and 2023). With respect to the entire study: Among healthy controls, the CDR3 'QG' motif was associated with a particular HLA allele. Flow cytometry on FACSCanto II or FACSVerse confirmed that purified fractions exceeded 95% purity among lymphocytes. The TCRbeta repertoires of CD4+ T-cell large granular lymphocyte leukemia patients were compared with the TCRbeta repertoires of healthy blood donors.

Study-level results and caveats: The data were not HLA-matched, and the relatively small sample size could explain the higher clonality seen in CD4+ compared with CD8+ T-LGLL. TRBV06-family usage was enriched among the top patient clones (8/27) compared with healthy controls (2/35). Main leukemic clonotypes were private to each patient, although about 25% appeared at low frequency in other patients' non-leukemic repertoires. CD4-sorted patient repertoires appeared more clonal than healthy CD4+ repertoires, and this difference persisted after removing the putative leukemic clones.

Healthy controls were roughly 36 blood donors whose buffy coats came from the Finnish Red Cross blood service. All TCR-sequenced material derived from peripheral blood: patient blood samples and healthy donor buffy coats. Ficoll-Hypaque gradient centrifugation was used to isolate peripheral blood mononuclear cells. CD4+ cells were purified magnetically from the buffy coats of healthy controls. The Gentra Puregene Cell and Tissue kit was used to extract genomic DNA, and a Qubit 2.0 fluorometer was used to measure the amount of genomic DNA. Worth noting for this clone: Its antigen is currently not known. No quality values exist for individual bases; no much larger clone is one base distant.

The CDR3 measures 16 amino acids from cysteine to phenylalanine. The kept DNA is CDR3 alone, 48 bases in frame from the first base. Taken from the germline V gene (reference sequence), the CDR1 and CDR2 loops are MNHEY and SMNVEV. V loses 0 bases of germline sequence and J loses 7 bases, and the interval between the two ends is 16 bases. The immunoSEQ assay at survey resolution was applied to genomic DNA for sequencing of TCRbeta rearrangements. On the authors' methods: A lowest detectable productive clonotype frequency of 2.59 x 10-5 was observed in the TCR sequencing data. Only productive TCRbeta rearrangements, defined as complete and in-frame sequences, were included in the analyses. The clonality of each sample was calculated as Simpson clonality in the immunoSEQ Analyzer version 3.0. Clones were binned by frequency as very rare, small, medium, large (1-20%) or hyperexpanded (>20%). Generation probabilities were estimated with OLGA 1.2.3, V-gene circos plots were made with VDJtools, specificities were searched in VDJdb, and CDR3 motifs were identified with GLIPH. TCRdb provides this immuneACCESS table in a form limited to in-frame rearrangements. Some clones are lacking; in checked studies, under half of them reflect an unresolved V gene, and why the rest are absent is not known. Clone size and the V and J calls come from that table; the DNA yielded D and trimming. Here the sample has around 28,000 clones; around 72% occur a single time. The top ten clones comprise under 1.2% of the sample.

The sample was CD4+ T cells from blood buffy coats. Recombination connected TRBV27 to TRBJ1-5; TRBD1 is a weak D gene call, 5 bases matching. The TCR originated in a human donor in good health. CDR3 protein: CASSLSPGASGQPQHF. The DNA reads TGTGCCAGCAGTTTATCCCCCGGGGCCTCTGGGCAGCCCCAGCATTTT.